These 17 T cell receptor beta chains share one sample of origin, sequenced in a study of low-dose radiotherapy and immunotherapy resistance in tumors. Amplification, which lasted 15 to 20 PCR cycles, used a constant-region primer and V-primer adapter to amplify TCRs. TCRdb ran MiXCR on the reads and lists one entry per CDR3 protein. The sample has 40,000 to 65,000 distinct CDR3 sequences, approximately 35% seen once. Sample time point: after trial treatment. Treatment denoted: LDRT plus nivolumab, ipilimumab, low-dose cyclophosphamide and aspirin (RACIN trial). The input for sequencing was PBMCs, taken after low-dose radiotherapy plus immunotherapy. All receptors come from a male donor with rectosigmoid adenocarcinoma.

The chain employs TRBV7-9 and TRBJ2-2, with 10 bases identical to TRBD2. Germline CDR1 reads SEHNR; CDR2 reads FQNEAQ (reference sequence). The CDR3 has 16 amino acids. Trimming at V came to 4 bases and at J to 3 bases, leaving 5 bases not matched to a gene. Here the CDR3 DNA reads TGTGCCAGCAGCTCGCCAACTAGCGGGGACACCGGGGAGCTGTTTTTT. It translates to CASSSPTSGDTGELFF.

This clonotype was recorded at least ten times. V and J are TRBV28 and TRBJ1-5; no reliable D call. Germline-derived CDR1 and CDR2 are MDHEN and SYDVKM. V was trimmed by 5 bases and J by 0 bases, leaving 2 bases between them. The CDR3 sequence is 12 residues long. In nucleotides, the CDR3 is TGTGCCAGCAGTGTTAGCAATCAGCCCCAGCATTTT. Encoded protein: CASSVSNQPQHF. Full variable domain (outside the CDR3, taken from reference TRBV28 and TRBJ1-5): DVKVTQSSRYLVKRTGEKVFLECVQDMDHENMFWYRQDPGLGLRLIYFSYDVKMKEKGDIPEGYSVSREKKERFSLILESASTNQTSMYLCASSVSNQPQHFGDGTRLSIL.

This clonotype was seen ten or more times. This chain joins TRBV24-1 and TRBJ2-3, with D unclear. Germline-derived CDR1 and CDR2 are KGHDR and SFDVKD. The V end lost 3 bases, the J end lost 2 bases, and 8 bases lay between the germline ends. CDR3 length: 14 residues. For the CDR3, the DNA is TGTGCCACCAGTGATACCCGGGCCACAGATACGCAGTATTTT. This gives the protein CATSDTRATDTQYF.

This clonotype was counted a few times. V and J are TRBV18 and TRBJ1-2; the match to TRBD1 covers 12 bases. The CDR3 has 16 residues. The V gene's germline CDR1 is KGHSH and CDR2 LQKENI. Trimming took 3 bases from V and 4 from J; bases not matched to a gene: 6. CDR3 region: CASSPLPGQGAYGYTF. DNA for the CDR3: TGTGCCAGCTCACCGCTGCCGGGACAGGGGGCCTATGGCTACACCTTC.

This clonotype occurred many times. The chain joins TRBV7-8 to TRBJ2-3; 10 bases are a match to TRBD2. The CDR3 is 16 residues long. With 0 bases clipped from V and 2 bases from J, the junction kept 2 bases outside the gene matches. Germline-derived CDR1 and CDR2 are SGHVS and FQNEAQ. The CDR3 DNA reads TGTGCCAGCAGCTTAGCCACTAGCGGGATCACAGATACGCAGTATTTT. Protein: CASSLATSGITDTQYF.

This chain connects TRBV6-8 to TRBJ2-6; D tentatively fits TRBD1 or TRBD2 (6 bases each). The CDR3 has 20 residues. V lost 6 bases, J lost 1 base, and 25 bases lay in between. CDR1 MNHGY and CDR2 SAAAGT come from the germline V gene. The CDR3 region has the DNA TGTGCCAGCAGGGGGGGCTTGGGGGGTATCTACGTTTCTGGGGCCAACGTCCTGACTTTC. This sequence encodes CASRGGLGGIYVSGANVLTF.

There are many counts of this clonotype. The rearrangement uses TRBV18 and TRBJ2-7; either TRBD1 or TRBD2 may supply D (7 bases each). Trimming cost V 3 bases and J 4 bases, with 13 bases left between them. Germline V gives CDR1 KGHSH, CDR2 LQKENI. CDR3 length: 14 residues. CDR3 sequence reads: CASSPAGGGYEQYF. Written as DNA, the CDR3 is TGTGCCAGCTCACCGGCAGGGGGAGGGTACGAGCAGTACTTC.

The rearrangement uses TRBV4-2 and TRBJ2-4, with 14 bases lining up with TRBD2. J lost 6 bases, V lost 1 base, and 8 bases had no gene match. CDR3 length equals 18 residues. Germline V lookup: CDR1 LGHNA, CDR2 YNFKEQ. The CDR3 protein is CASSQVGTSGGGVNIQYF. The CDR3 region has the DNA TGTGCCAGCAGCCAAGTCGGGACTAGCGGGGGTGGAGTAAACATTCAGTACTTC.

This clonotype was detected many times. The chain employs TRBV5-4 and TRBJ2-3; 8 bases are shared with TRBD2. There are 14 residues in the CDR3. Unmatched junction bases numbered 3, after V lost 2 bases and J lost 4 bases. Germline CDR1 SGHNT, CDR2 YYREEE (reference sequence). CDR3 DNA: TGTGCCAGCAGCTTCGGGGGGGCTGCAGATACGCAGTATTTT. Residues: CASSFGGAADTQYF.

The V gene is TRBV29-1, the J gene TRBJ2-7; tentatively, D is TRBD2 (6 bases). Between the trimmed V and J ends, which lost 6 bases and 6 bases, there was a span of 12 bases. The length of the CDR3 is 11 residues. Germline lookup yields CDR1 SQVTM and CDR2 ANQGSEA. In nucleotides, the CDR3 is TGCAGCGTCGGGAGCCGGACCGAGCAGTACTTC. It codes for CSVGSRTEQYF.

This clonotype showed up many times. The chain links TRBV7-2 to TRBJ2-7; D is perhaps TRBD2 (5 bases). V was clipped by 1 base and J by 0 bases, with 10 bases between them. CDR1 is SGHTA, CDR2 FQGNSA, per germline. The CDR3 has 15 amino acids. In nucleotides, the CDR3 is TGTGCCAGCAGCTTAGGACTAACGACCTCCTACGAGCAGTACTTC. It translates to CASSLGLTTSYEQYF.

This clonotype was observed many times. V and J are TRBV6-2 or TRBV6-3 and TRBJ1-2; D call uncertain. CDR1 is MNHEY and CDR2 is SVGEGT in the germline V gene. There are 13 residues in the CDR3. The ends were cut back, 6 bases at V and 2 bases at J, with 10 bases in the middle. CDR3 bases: TGTGCCAGCAGATTCGGACGGAACTATGGCTACACCTTC. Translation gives CASRFGRNYGYTF.

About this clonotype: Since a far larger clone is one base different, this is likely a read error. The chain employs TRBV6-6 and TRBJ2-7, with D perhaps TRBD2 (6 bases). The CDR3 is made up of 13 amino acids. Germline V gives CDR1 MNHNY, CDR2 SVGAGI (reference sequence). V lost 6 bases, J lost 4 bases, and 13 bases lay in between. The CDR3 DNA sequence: TGTGCCAGCAGGGGAGGAGTGCCTTACGAGCAGTACTTC. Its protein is CASRGGVPYEQYF.

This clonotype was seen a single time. Here the CDR3 DNA reads TGTGCCAGCAGTTTATTGGGTCTGGCGGGATTAGACAACACCATATATTTT. Protein sequence: CASSLLGLAGLDNTIYF. The chain joins TRBV28 to TRBJ1-3; D remains unclear. CDR1 and CDR2 from the germline V gene are MDHEN and SYDVKM. Deletions cut 1 base from V and 7 bases from J, with 20 bases between. This CDR3 has 17 amino acids.

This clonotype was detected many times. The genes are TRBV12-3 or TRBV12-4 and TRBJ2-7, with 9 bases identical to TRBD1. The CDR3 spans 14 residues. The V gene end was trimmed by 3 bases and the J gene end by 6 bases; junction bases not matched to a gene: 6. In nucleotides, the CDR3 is TGTGCCAGCAGTTTGGGGACAGGGTCGGGCGAGCAGTACTTC. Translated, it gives CASSLGTGSGEQYF.

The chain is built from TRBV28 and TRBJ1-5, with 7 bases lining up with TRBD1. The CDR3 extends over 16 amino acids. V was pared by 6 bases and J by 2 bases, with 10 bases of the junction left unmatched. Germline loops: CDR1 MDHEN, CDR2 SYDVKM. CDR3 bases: TGTGCCAGCAGGTACAGGGGTGGAGGGGGCAATCAGCCCCAGCATTTT. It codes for CASRYRGGGGNQPQHF.

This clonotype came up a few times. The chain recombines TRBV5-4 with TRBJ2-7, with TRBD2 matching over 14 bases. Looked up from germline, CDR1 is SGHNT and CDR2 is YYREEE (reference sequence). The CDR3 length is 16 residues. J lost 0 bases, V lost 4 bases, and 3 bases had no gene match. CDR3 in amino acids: CASSEGLAGASYEQYF. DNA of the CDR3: TGTGCCAGCAGCGAGGGACTAGCGGGGGCCTCCTACGAGCAGTACTTC.